This TCR beta chain stems from a study of radiation and T cells in renal cell carcinoma. About the study: Nephrectomy followed 15 Gy stereotactic body radiation by 4 weeks.

The time point denotes: baseline pretreatment blood. Treatment given: 15 Gy SBRT to primary tumor, nephrectomy 4 weeks later. Radiation-treated patients gave blood at baseline, week 2 and week 4. Germline loops: CDR1 MNHEY, CDR2 SMNVEV (reference sequence). The CDR3 runs 14 residues. Trimming removed 7 bases at V and 0 bases at J, with 11 bases between. Sequenced by immunoSEQ multiplex PCR; TCRdb stores in-frame clones only, minus some. The sample has 50,000 to 75,000 clones, around 80% seen once; the top ten hold more than 7%. The gene calls are TRBV27 and TRBJ2-3; D may be TRBD1 or TRBD2 (5 bases each). The specimen was blood, collected from a patient whose treatment included radiotherapy and nephrectomy. This sequence was found in a man aged 55-75 years with renal cell carcinoma. The CDR3 protein is CASTRDRSTDTQYF. The CDR3 DNA sequence: TGTGCCAGCACTAGGGACCGTAGCACAGATACGCAGTATTTT.